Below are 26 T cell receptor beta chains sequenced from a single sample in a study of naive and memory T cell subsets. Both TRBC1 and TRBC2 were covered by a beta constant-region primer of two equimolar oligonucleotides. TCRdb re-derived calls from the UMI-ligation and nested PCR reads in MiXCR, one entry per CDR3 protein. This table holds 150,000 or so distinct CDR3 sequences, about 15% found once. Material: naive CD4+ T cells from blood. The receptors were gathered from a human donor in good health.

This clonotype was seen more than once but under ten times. The CDR3 reads CAIKAGGLMGNQPQHF. DNA of the CDR3: TGTGCCATTAAGGCAGGGGGCCTTATGGGCAATCAGCCCCAGCATTTT. J is TRBJ1-5 and V is TRBV24-1; 8 bases line up with TRBD1. This CDR3 comprises 16 residues. The V gene end was trimmed by 11 bases and the J gene end by 2 bases; junction bases not matched to a gene: 13. From germline, CDR1 is KGHDR and CDR2 SFDVKD.

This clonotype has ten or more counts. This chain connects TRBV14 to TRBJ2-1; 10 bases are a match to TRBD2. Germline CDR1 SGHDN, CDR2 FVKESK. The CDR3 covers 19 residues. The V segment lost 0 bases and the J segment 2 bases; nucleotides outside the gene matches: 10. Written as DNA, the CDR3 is TGTGCCAGCAGCCAAGATATCATACTAGCGGGGAAAACCTACAATGAGCAGTTCTTC. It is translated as CASSQDIILAGKTYNEQFF.

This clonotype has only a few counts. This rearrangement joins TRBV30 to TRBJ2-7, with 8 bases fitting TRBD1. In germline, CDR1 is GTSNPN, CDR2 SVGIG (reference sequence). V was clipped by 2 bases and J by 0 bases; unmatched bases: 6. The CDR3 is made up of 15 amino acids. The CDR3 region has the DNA TGTGCCTGGAGTATAGGGACAGGCTACTCCTACGAGCAGTACTTC. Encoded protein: CAWSIGTGYSYEQYF.

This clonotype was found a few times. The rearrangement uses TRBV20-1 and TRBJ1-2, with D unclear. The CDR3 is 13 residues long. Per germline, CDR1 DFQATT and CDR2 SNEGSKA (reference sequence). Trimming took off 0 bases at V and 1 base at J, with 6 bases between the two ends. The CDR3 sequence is CSARDTDNYGYTF. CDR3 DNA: TGCAGTGCTAGAGATACAGATAACTATGGCTACACCTTC.

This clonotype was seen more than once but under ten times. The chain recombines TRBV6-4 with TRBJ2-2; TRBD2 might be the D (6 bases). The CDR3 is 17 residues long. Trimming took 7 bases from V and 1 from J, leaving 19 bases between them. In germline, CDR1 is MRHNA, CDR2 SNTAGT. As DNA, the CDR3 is TGTGCCAGCACCCAAGAGGCGGGGTTCGGGAACACCGGGGAGCTGTTTTTT. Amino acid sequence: CASTQEAGFGNTGELFF.

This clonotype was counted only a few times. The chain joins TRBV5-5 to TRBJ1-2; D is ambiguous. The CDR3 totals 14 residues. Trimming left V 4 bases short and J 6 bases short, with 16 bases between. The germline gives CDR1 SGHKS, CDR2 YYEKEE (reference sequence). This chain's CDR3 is CASSHGLGLNGYTF. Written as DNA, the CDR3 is TGTGCCAGCAGCCATGGATTGGGGTTGAATGGCTACACCTTC.

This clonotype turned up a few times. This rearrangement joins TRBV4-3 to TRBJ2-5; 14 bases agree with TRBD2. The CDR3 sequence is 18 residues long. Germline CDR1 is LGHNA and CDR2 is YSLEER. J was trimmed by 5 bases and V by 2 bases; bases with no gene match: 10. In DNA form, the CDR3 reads TGCGCCAGCAGCCAAAACCCGACTAGCGGGAGGGATGTGGAGACCCAGTACTTC. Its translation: CASSQNPTSGRDVETQYF.

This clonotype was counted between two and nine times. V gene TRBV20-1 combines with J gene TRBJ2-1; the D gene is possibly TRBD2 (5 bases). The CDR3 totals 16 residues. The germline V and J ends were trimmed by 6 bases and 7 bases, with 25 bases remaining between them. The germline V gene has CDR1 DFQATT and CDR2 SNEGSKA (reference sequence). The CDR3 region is CSAPRGWRAEENEQFF. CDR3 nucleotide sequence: TGCAGTGCCCCCCGGGGTTGGCGGGCGGAGGAAAATGAGCAGTTCTTC.

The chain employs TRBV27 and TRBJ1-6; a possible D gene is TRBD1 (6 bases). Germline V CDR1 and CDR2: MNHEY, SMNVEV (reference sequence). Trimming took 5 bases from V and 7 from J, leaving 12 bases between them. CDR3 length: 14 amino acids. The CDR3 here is CASSEGGLNSPLHF. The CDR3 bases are TGTGCCAGCAGTGAAGGGGGACTGAATTCACCCCTCCACTTT.

The DNA for the CDR3 is TGTGCCAGCAGTACAGGGGGGCAGCCCCAGCATTTT. Translated: CASSTGGQPQHF. V gene TRBV6-2 or TRBV6-3 combines with J gene TRBJ1-5; 8 bases agree with TRBD1. J gave up 7 bases and V 5 bases, and 1 base lay outside the gene matches. Germline V gene lookup returns CDR1 MNHEY and CDR2 SVGEGT. The CDR3 contains 12 residues.

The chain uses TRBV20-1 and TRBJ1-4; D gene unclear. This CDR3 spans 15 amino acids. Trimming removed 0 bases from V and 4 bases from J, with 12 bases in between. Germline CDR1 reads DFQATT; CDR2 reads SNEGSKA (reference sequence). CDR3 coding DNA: TGCAGTGCTAGAGATCGGTCGAACCTTAATGAAAAACTGTTTTTT. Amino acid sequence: CSARDRSNLNEKLFF.

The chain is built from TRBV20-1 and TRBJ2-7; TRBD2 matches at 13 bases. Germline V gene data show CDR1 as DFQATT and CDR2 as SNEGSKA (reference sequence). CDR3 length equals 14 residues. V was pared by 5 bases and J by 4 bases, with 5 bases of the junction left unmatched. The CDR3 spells CSAPRTSGSYEQYF. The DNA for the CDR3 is TGCAGTGCTCCGAGGACTAGCGGGAGTTACGAGCAGTACTTC.

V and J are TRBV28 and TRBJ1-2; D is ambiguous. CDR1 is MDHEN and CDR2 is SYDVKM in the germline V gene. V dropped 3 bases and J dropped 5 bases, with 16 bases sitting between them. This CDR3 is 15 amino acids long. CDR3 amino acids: CASSLSTPQGYGYTF. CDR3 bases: TGTGCCAGCAGTTTGAGTACCCCCCAAGGGTATGGCTACACCTTC.

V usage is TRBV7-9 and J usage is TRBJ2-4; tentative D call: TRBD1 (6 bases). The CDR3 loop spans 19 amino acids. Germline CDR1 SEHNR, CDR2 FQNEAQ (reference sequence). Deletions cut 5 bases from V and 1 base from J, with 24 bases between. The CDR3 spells CASSPGWGEDRSAKNIQYF. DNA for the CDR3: TGTGCCAGCAGCCCTGGTTGGGGTGAGGACAGATCTGCCAAAAACATTCAGTACTTC.

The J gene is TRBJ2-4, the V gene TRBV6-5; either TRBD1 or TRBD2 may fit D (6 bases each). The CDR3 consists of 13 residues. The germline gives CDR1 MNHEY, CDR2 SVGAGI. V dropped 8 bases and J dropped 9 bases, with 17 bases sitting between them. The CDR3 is CASRGGGEGIQYF. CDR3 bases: TGTGCCAGCCGAGGAGGGGGTGAGGGCATTCAGTACTTC.

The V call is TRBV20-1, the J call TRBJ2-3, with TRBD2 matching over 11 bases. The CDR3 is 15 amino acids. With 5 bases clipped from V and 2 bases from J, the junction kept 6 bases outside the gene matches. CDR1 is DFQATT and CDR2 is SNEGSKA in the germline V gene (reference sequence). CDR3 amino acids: CSALLAGGITDTQYF. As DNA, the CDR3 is TGCAGTGCTCTTCTAGCGGGAGGAATCACAGATACGCAGTATTTT.

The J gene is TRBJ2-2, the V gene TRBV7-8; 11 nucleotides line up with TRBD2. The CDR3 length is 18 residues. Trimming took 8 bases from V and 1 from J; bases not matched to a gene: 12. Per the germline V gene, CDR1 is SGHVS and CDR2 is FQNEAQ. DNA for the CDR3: TGTGCCAGCGGCCCTCGACTAGCGGGATTCCAGAACACCGGGGAGCTGTTTTTT. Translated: CASGPRLAGFQNTGELFF.

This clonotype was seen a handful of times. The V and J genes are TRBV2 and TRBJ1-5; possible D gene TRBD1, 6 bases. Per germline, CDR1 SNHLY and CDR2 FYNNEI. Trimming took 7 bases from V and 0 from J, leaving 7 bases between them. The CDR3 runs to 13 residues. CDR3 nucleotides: TGTGCCAGCAAGGGGGATAGCAATCAGCCCCAGCATTTT. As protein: CASKGDSNQPQHF. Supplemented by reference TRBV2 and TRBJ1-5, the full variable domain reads EPEVTQTPSHQVTQMGQEVILRCVPISNHLYFYWYRQILGQKVEFLVSFYNNEISEKSEIFDDQFSVERPDGSNFTLKIRSTKLEDSAMYFCASKGDSNQPQHFGDGTRLSIL.

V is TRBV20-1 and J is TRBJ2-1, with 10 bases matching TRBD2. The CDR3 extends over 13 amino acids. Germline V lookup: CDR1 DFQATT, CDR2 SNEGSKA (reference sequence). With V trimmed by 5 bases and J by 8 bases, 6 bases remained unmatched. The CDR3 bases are TGCAGTGCTGGGCTAGCGGGAGTCGATGAGCAGTTCTTC. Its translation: CSAGLAGVDEQFF.

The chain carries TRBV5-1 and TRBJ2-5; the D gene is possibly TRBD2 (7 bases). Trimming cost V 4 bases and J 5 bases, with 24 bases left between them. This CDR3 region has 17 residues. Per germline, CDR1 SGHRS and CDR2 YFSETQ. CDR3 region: CASSLDRRTSWYETQYF. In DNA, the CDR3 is TGCGCCAGCAGCCTGGACAGAAGGACTAGTTGGTATGAGACCCAGTACTTC.

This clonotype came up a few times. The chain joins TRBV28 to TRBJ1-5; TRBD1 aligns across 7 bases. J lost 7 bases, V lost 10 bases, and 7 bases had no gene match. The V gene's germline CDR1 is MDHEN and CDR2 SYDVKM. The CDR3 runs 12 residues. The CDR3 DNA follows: TGTGCCATCAAAACAGGGGTACAGCCCCAGCATTTT. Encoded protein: CAIKTGVQPQHF.

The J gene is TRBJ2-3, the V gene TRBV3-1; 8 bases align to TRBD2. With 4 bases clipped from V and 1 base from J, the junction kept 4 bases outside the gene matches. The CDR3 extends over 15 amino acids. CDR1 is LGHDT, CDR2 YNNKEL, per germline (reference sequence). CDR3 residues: CASSRSGSGTDTQYF. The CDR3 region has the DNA TGTGCCAGCAGCCGAAGCGGGAGTGGCACAGATACGCAGTATTTT.

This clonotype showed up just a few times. The CDR3 here is CASSARWGRDTDTQYF. CDR3 DNA sequence: TGTGCCAGCAGCGCAAGGTGGGGACGGGACACAGATACGCAGTATTTT. The chain recombines TRBV7-9 with TRBJ2-3, with D perhaps matching TRBD1 or TRBD2 (5 bases each). The germline gives CDR1 SEHNR, CDR2 FQNEAQ (reference sequence). CDR3 size: 16 residues. V was cut by 5 bases and J by 2 bases, with 17 bases left in between. The variable domain in full, with the rest retrieved from reference TRBV7-9 and TRBJ2-3, is DTGVSQNPRHKITKRGQNVTFRCDPISEHNRLYWYRQTLGQGPEFLTYFQNEAQLEKSRLLSDRFSAERPKGSFSTLEIQRTEQGDSAMYLCASSARWGRDTDTQYFGPGTRLTVL.

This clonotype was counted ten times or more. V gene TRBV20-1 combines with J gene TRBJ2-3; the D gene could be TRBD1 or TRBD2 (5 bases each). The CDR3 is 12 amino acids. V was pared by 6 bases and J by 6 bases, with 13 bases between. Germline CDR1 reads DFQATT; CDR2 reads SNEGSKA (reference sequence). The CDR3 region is CSARSRDDTQYF. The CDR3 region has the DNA TGCAGTGCGAGATCGAGGGACGATACGCAGTATTTT.

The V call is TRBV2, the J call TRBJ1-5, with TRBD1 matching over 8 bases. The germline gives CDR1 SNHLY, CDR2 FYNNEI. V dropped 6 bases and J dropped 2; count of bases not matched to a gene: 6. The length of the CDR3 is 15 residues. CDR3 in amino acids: CASSLDRGGNQPQHF. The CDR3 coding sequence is TGTGCCAGCAGCCTCGACAGGGGTGGCAATCAGCCCCAGCATTTT.

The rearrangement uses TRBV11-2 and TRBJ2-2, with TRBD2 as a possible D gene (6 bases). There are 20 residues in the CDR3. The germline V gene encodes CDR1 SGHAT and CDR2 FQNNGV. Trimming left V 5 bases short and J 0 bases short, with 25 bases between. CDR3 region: CASSLRGSFSGYSNTGELFF. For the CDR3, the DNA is TGTGCCAGCAGCCTACGGGGGTCATTTAGCGGATACTCGAACACCGGGGAGCTGTTTTTT.